Listed below are T cell receptor beta chains from one sample, sequenced in a study of T cell repertoires in ileal Crohn's disease. Sequenced by immunoSEQ multiplex PCR; TCRdb stores in-frame clones only, minus some. The data contain 10,000 to 15,000 clones, 80% to 85% of them seen just once; the ten biggest clones take up approximately 11%. Sequencing input: ileal tissue. These receptor sequences come from an adult with Crohn's disease. CDR3s include the opening cysteine and the closing phenylalanine or tryptophan. D genes are given only for firm matches. Rows may omit the clone size; those that give it use once, few, many or a size class.

>.|.|TRBJ2-5|14|TRBV6-1
TGTGCCAGCAGTGAATTAGATAAGCAAGAGACCCAGTACTTC
CASSELDKQETQYF
>.|.|TRBJ1-2|13|TRBV5-6
TGTGCCAGCAGCGCGGACAGAACCTATGGCTACACCTTC
CASSADRTYGYTF
>TRBD2|.|TRBJ2-1|15|TRBV19
TGTGCCAGTAGTCTCTCCGGGACTAGCGATTATGAGCAGTTCTTC
CASSLSGTSDYEQFF
>TRBD1|.|TRBJ2-3|15|TRBV29-1
TGCAGCGTTAGTACCGGGACAGGGGGAACAGATACGCAGTATTTT
CSVSTGTGGTDTQYF
>TRBD1|.|TRBJ1-1|14|TRBV7-9
TGTGCCAGCAGCTTTGGGACAGGGGGGACTGAAGCTTTCTTT
CASSFGTGGTEAFF
>.|.|TRBJ2-2|13|TRBV7-2
TGTGCCAGCAGCCCCCTCTCCACCGGGGAGCTGTTTTTT
CASSPLSTGELFF
>TRBD1|.|TRBJ2-3|14|TRBV7-8
TGTGCCAGCAGCCAGGGACAGTTCACAGATACGCAGTATTTT
CASSQGQFTDTQYF
>TRBD2|few|TRBJ2-7|16|TRBV4-1
TGCGCCAGCAGCCGTCAGACTAGCGGGGGACCATACGAGCAGTACTTC
CASSRQTSGGPYEQYF
>.|.|TRBJ1-2|12|TRBV7-3
TGTGCCAGCAGCCCCGGGAACGGGGGCTACACCTTC
CASSPGNGGYTF
>.|.|TRBJ2-7|12|TRBV10-1
TGCGCCAGCAGTCGAACAGGGTACGAGCAGTACTTC
CASSRTGYEQYF
>TRBD1|.|TRBJ1-3|15|TRBV2
TGTGCCAGCAAATTGGGCAGGGGGACTGGAAACACCATATATTTT
CASKLGRGTGNTIYF
>TRBD1|.|TRBJ2-7|17|TRBV7-2
TGTGCCAGCCGACAGGGGTCCTTAGGGAGCGTAACCTACGAGCAGTACTTC
CASRQGSLGSVTYEQYF
>.|.|TRBJ2-7|13|TRBV18
TGTGCCAGCTCACCACCGAGTTTCCACGAGCAGTACTTC
CASSPPSFHEQYF
>.|.|TRBJ1-1|14|TRBV1
TGCACCAGCAGCCAAGGCCAACTCAACACTGAAGCTTTCTTT
CTSSQGQLNTEAFF
>TRBD1|.|TRBJ1-1|14|TRBV6-6
TGTGCCAGCATCCGAAGACAGGGGAACACTGAAGCTTTCTTT
CASIRRQGNTEAFF
>TRBD1|.|TRBJ2-3|18|TRBV9
TGTGCCAGCAGCGTAGGGCGCTCGGGACAGGGGAACACAGATACGCAGTATTTT
CASSVGRSGQGNTDTQYF
>TRBD1|.|TRBJ2-5|15|TRBV5-4
TGTGCCAGCAGCTCCCCGGGACAGGGGGGGGAGACCCAGTACTTC
CASSSPGQGGETQYF
>.|.|TRBJ2-7|15|TRBV7-8
TGTGCCAGCAGCTTTGGCGGATCCCTCTCCTACGAGCAGTACTTC
CASSFGGSLSYEQYF
>.|once|TRBJ1-5|13|TRBV7-3
TGTGCCAGCAGCTTGGAGGGAAGACAGCCCCAGCATTTT
CASSLEGRQPQHF
>.|.|TRBJ2-2|15|TRBV30
TGTGCCTGGAGTGTACTAGGTCCGGACACCGGGGAGCTGTTTTTT
CAWSVLGPDTGELFF
>TRBD2|.|TRBJ2-3|16|TRBV30
TGTGCCTGGAGGGCTGGGCTAGCGGGTAGCACAGATACGCAGTATTTT
CAWRAGLAGSTDTQYF
>.|.|TRBJ1-6|16|TRBV5-1
TGCGCCAGCAGCTTGGACAGGAAGATTTCCAATTCACCCCTCCACTTT
CASSLDRKISNSPLHF
>.|.|TRBJ1-5|15|TRBV6-5
TGTGCCAGCAGTTACTCAGGGCAGGGAGGTCAGCCCCAGCATTTT
CASSYSGQGGQPQHF
>.|.|TRBJ2-4|17|TRBV6-1
TGTGCCAGCAGTGACCGGGAGGCCACACAGGGTCCATCCATTCAGTACTTC
CASSDREATQGPSIQYF
>TRBD1|.|TRBJ2-5|13|TRBV7-7
TGTGCTAGCAGCTTGGACAGGCAAGAGACCCAGTACTTC
CASSLDRQETQYF
>TRBD1|.|TRBJ1-5|15|TRBV11-3
TGTGCCAGCAGTTCCGACAGGGCCAATATCAGGCCCCAGCATTTT
CASSSDRANIRPQHF
>.|.|TRBJ2-5|16|TRBV27
TGTGCCAGCAGTTTAGGGGCTAGTATGAGATCAGAGACCCAGTACTTC
CASSLGASMRSETQYF
>.|.|TRBJ1-6|13|TRBV7-9
TGTGCCAGCAGCTTAGCCACAAATTCACCCCTCCACTTT
CASSLATNSPLHF
>TRBD2|.|TRBJ2-1|17|TRBV11-2
TGTGCCAGCAGCTTAGGTGCTATAGCGGGAGGGCTGAATGAGCAGTTCTTC
CASSLGAIAGGLNEQFF
>.|.|TRBJ1-5|16|TRBV7-9
TGTGCCAGCAGCTTAGAAGCAGGGCTAGGGAAGCAGCCCCAGCATTTT
CASSLEAGLGKQPQHF
>.|.|TRBJ1-1|14|TRBV6-5
TGTGCCAGCAGTTACTCGAACCGGGGAGGTGAAGCTTTCTTT
CASSYSNRGGEAFF
>.|few|TRBJ2-1|12|TRBV7-3
TGTGCCAGCAGCCGTCAGGGTAATGAGCAGTTCTTC
CASSRQGNEQFF
>.|.|TRBJ1-2|13|TRBV6-4
TGTGCCAGCAGTGTCACACCGTCTTATGGCTACACCTTC
CASSVTPSYGYTF
>TRBD1|.|TRBJ1-4|17|TRBV15
TGTGCCACCAGCAGAGAGTCCCACAGGGGGATATTTCCCAAACTGTTTTTT
CATSRESHRGIFPKLFF
>TRBD1|few|TRBJ1-6|15|TRBV6-1
TGTGCCAGTGGACAGGGACGTATCGAAAATTCACCCCTCCACTTT
CASGQGRIENSPLHF
>.|.|TRBJ1-4|12|TRBV2
TGTGCCACTTCGACAGGAGGAGAAAAACTGTTTTTT
CATSTGGEKLFF
>TRBD2|.|TRBJ2-3|14|TRBV2
TGTGCCAGCAGTTGGACTAGCGGCACAGATACGCAGTATTTT
CASSWTSGTDTQYF
>.|.|TRBJ1-4|16|TRBV4-2
TGTGCCAGCAGCCGGTCGGGGGGGGGTCCTAATGAAAAACTGTTTTTT
CASSRSGGGPNEKLFF
>TRBD1|.|TRBJ2-3|15|TRBV7-9
TGTGCCAGCAGCCGCGGACAGGCGGGCGCAGATACGCAGTATTTT
CASSRGQAGADTQYF
>TRBD1|.|TRBJ1-6|17|TRBV28
TGTGCCAGCAGTTTAGGGACAGCAAACTCCTATAATTCACCCCTCCACTTT
CASSLGTANSYNSPLHF
>.|.|TRBJ2-6|17|TRBV7-3
TGTGCCAGCAGCTTAATGGCTAGCGCCTCTGGGGCCAACGTCCTGACTTTC
CASSLMASASGANVLTF
>.|.|TRBJ1-2|14|TRBV30
TGTGCCTGGAGGGGTGCGAGGGATACCTATGGCTACACCTTC
CAWRGARDTYGYTF
>TRBD1|.|TRBJ1-5|16|TRBV10-2
TGCGCCAGCAGTGAGGACAGGGGGCATAGCAATCAGCCCCAGCATTTT
CASSEDRGHSNQPQHF
>.|.|TRBJ2-7|14|TRBV28
TGTGCCAGCAGCATGCCTCCCAGCTCCTACGAGCAGTACTTC
CASSMPPSSYEQYF
>.|once|TRBJ1-4|13|TRBV5-1
TGCGCCAGCAGCTTGGCCCTTAATGAAAAACTGTTTTTT
CASSLALNEKLFF
>TRBD1|.|TRBJ1-5|14|TRBV28
TGTGCCAGCAGTCTGACAGGGCTCCGTCAGCCCCAGCATTTT
CASSLTGLRQPQHF
>TRBD1|.|TRBJ2-3|16|TRBV15
TGTGCCACCAGCAGAGCTGGACAGGGGAAAACAGATACGCAGTATTTT
CATSRAGQGKTDTQYF
>TRBD2|.|TRBJ2-3|16|TRBV15
TGTGCCACCAGCAGAGATCTAGCGGGGGGCGCAGATACGCAGTATTTT
CATSRDLAGGADTQYF
>TRBD1|.|TRBJ1-2|16|TRBV27
TGTGCCAGCAGTTTATCGTCGGGACAGGGGTCCTATGGCTACACCTTC
CASSLSSGQGSYGYTF
>.|.|TRBJ2-3|12|TRBV11-2
TGTGCCAGCAGGAGTCTGAGGAATACGCAGTATTTT
CASRSLRNTQYF
>.|.|TRBJ1-6|16|TRBV25-1
TGTGCCAGCAGTGAAGTGGTGAGGGTTGGTAATTCACCCCTCCACTTT
CASSEVVRVGNSPLHF
>TRBD1|.|TRBJ2-1|15|TRBV2
TGTGCCAGCAGAGCCACGGACAGGGGTAGGAATGAGCAGTTCTTC
CASRATDRGRNEQFF
>.|once|TRBJ2-7|15|TRBV2
TGTGCCAGCAGTCGCGACCGACAAGAATCCTACGAGCAGTACTTC
CASSRDRQESYEQYF
>.|.|TRBJ1-6|14|TRBV28
TGTGCCAGCAGTTTTGGGGGGGAGAATTCACCCCTCCACTTT
CASSFGGENSPLHF
>.|.|TRBJ1-5|14|TRBV19
TGTGCCAGTAGTATGACTAGCGGGAGGCCCCCCCAGCATTTT
CASSMTSGRPPQHF